The entry below describes one T cell receptor beta chain. The sample is drawn from a study of T cells after yellow fever vaccination. It was through 5'RACE template switching that TCR cDNA was made, with a universal primer site and UMIs added. TCRdb reprocessed the 5' RACE reads with MiXCR, giving one entry per CDR3 protein. The table lists 510,000 or so distinct CDR3 sequences, 15% to 20% of them singletons. Trimming shortened V by 6 bases and J by 7 bases, and 16 bases separated the two germline ends. CDR1 is LNHDA and CDR2 is SQIVND in the germline V gene (reference sequence). The CDR3 has 14 amino acids.

The J gene is TRBJ1-3, the V gene TRBV19, with D uncertain. The sample was PBMCs, taken 15 days after the yellow fever booster vaccination. The TCR sequence derives from a man younger than 45 who received the YFV17D yellow fever vaccine. CDR3 bases: TGTGCCAGTAGCATTTCGCCTACGGGGAACACCATATATTTT. Translation gives CASSISPTGNTIYF. Using reference TRBV19 and TRBJ1-3 for the parts outside the CDR3, the full variable domain is DGGITQSPKYLFRKEGQNVTLSCEQNLNHDAMYWYRQDPGQGLRLIYYSQIVNDFQKGDIAEGYSVSREKKESFPLTVTSAQKNPTAFYLCASSISPTGNTIYFGEGSWLTVV.